This T cell receptor (beta chain) was identified in a study of Tregs in tolerant kidney transplant recipients. The study's findings and limits: Changing PCR primers prevented nucleotide comparison between some patients' samples.

Germline CDR1 reads SNHLY; CDR2 reads FYNNEI. CDR3 length equals 20 residues. Trimming cost V 7 bases and J 1 base, with 32 bases left between them. Here immunoSEQ multiplex PCR was the method, and the copy in TCRdb shows in-frame clones only, minus some. The sample records fewer than 95,000 clones, 93% being singletons. This clone was found once. Its antigen is unidentified. Recipients received nonmyeloablative bone marrow transplants from related graft donors, with transient mixed chimerism. Unstimulated Tregs (CD4+CD25+CD127-) and CD4+CD25- non-Tregs were sorted from PBMCs. This TCR was recovered from a human patient who received a combined kidney and bone marrow transplant. Some T cells may be graft donor cells. The chain has TRBV2 and TRBJ2-7, with a weak D call TRBD1 (5 bases). The sample in question was CD4+ T cells from blood (PBMCs), obtained 12 months after the transplant. This chain's CDR3 is CASTRPRTPSSGKGSYEQYF. In nucleotides, the CDR3 is TGTGCCAGCACCCGCCCCCGAACTCCATCCTCAGGGAAAGGGTCCTACGAGCAGTACTTC. The full variable domain, with the rest looked up from reference TRBV2 and TRBJ2-7, is EPEVTQTPSHQVTQMGQEVILRCVPISNHLYFYWYRQILGQKVEFLVSFYNNEISEKSEIFDDQFSVERPDGSNFTLKIRSTKLEDSAMYFCASTRPRTPSSGKGSYEQYFGPGTRLTVT.